This entry describes one TCR beta chain. In the authors' methods: From reference gene primer amplification, estimates of nucleated cell counts were derived. This table comes from immunoSEQ multiplex PCR, and its TCRdb copy is limited to in-frame clones, with some not included. The V and J calls and clone size were taken over from that table, and D and trimming were inferred from the DNA. In the table there are about 230,000 clones, 75% to 85% of which are singletons. Trimming cost V 4 bases and J 4 bases, with 13 bases left between them. The CDR3 runs 14 residues. The germline V gene encodes CDR1 MNHEY and CDR2 SMNVEV (reference sequence). Enrolment of Seattle patients took place during active infection, and they were followed longitudinally. The data originate from a study of blood T cell repertoires in COVID-19. Study details: COVID-19 samples collected from the United States, Italy and Spain covered acute and convalescent phases. PBMCs, B-cell-depleted T cells, or T cells provided the cDNA or gDNA that made up the material.

The rearrangement links TRBV27 to TRBJ1-2; TRBD1 might be the D (5 bases). Sequencing was performed on peripheral blood. The receptor was derived from a woman in her thirties with COVID-19, enrolled during active disease. The CDR3 reads CASSSLDRFYGYTF. The CDR3 DNA follows: TGTGCCAGCAGTTCCTTAGACAGATTCTATGGCTACACCTTC.